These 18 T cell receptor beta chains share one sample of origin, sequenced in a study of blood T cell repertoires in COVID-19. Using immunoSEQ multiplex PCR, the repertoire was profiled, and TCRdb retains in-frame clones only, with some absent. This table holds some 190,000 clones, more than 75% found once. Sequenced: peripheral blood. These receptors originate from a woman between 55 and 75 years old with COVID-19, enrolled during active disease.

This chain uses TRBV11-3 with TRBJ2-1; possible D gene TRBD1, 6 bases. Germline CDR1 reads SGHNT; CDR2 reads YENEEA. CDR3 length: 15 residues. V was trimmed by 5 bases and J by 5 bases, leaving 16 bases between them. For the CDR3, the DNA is TGTGCCAGCAGCGCAACAGGGTTGGGAAACAATGAGCAGTTCTTC. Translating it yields CASSATGLGNNEQFF. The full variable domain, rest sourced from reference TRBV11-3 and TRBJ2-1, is EAGVVQSPRYKIIEKKQPVAFWCNPISGHNTLYWYLQNLGQGPELLIRYENEEAVDDSQLPKDRFSAERLKGVDSTLKIQPAELGDSAVYLCASSATGLGNNEQFFGPGTRLTVL.

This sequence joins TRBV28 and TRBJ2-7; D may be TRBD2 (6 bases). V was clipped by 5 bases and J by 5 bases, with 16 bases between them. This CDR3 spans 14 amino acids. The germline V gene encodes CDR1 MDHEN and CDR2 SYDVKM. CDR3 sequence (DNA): TGTGCCAGCAGTCCCCCGGCGGGGATCAACGAGCAGTACTTC. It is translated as CASSPPAGINEQYF.

The CDR3 nucleotides are TGTGCCTGGAGAGGAGGACAGCCATACTCCTACGAGCAGTACTTC. This gives the protein CAWRGGQPYSYEQYF. The chain employs TRBV30 and TRBJ2-7; D might be TRBD1 (6 bases). Trimming left V 3 bases short and J 0 bases short, with 15 bases between. The CDR3 loop spans 15 amino acids. The V gene's germline CDR1 is GTSNPN and CDR2 SVGIG (reference sequence).

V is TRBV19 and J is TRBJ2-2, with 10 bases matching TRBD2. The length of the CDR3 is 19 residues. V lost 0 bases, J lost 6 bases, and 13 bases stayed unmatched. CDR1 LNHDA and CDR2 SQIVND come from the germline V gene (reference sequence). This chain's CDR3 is CASSIERSGRASVPGELFF. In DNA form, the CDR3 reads TGTGCCAGTAGTATAGAAAGGAGCGGGAGGGCCTCGGTTCCCGGGGAGCTGTTTTTT.

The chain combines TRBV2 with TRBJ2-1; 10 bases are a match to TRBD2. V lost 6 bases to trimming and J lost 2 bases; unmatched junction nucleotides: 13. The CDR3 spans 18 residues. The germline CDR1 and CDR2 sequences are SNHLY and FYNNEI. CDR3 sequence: CASSLAGGSPSPYNEQFF. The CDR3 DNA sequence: TGTGCCAGCAGCTTAGCGGGAGGCTCTCCCTCCCCCTACAATGAGCAGTTCTTC.

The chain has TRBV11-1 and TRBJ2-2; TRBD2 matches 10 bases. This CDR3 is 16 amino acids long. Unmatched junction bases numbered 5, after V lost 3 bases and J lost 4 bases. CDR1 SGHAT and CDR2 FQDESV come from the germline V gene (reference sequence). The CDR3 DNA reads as TGTGCCAGCAGCTTCACTAGCGGGATTGGCACCGGGGAGCTGTTTTTT. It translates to CASSFTSGIGTGELFF.

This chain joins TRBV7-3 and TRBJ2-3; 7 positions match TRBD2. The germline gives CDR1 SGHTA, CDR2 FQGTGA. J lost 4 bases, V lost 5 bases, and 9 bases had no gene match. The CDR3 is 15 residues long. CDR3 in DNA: TGTGCCAGCAGCCTGGGACTATCCGGGGCAGATACGCAGTATTTT. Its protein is CASSLGLSGADTQYF. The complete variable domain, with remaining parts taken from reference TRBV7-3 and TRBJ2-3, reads GAGVSQTPSNKVTEKGKYVELRCDPISGHTALYWYRQSLGQGPEFLIYFQGTGAADDSGLPNDRFFAVRPEGSVSTLKIQRTERGDSAVYLCASSLGLSGADTQYFGPGTRLTVL.

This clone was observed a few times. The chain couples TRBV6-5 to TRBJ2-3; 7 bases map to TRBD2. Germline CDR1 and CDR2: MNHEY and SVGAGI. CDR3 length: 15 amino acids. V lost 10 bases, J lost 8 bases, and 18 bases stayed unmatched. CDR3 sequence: CATTSADPGGGTQYF. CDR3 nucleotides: TGTGCCACTACGTCAGCGGATCCCGGCGGGGGTACGCAGTATTTT.

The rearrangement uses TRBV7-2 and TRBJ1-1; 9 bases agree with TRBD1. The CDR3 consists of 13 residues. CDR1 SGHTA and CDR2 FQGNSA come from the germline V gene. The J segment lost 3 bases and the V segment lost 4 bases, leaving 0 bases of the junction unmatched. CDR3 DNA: TGTGCCAGCAGCTGGGACAGGGACACTGAAGCTTTCTTT. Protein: CASSWDRDTEAFF.

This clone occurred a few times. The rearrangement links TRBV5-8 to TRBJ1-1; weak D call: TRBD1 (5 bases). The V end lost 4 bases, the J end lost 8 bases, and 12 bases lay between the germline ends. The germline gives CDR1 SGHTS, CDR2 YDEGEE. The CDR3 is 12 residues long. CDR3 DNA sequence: TGTGCCAGCAGCCCTAGGAGGGGAGAAGCTTTCTTT. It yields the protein CASSPRRGEAFF.

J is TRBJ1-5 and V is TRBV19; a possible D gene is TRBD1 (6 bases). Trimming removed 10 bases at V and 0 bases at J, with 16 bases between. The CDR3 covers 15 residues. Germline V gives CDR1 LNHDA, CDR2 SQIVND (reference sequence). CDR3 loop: CATRGTSNSNQPQHF. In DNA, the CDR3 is TGTGCCACCCGAGGGACAAGCAATAGCAATCAGCCCCAGCATTTT. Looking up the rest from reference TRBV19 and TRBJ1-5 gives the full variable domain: DGGITQSPKYLFRKEGQNVTLSCEQNLNHDAMYWYRQDPGQGLRLIYYSQIVNDFQKGDIAEGYSVSREKKESFPLTVTSAQKNPTAFYLCATRGTSNSNQPQHFGDGTRLSIL.

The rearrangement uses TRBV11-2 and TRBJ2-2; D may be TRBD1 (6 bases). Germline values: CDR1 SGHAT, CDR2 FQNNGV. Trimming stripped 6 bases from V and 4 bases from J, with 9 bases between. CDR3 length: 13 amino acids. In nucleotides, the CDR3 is TGTGCCAGCAGGTTACAGGGCACCGGGGAGCTGTTTTTT. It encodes CASRLQGTGELFF.

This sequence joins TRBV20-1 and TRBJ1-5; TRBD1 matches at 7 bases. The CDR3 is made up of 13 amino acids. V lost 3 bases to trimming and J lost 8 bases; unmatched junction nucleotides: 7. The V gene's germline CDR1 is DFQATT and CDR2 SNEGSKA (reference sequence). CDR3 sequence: CSASPDRVKPQHF. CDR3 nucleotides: TGCAGTGCTAGTCCTGACAGGGTAAAGCCCCAGCATTTT.

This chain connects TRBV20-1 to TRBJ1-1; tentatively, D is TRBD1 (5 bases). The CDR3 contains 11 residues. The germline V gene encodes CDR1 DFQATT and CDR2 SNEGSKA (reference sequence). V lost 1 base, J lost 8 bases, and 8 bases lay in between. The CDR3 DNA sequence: TGCAGTGCTAGAGCCTCAGGGGAAGCTTTCTTT. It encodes CSARASGEAFF.

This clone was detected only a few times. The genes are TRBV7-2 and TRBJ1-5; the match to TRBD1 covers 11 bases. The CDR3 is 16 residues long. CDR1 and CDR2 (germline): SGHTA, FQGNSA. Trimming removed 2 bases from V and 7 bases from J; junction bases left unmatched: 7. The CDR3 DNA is TGTGCCAGCAGCTTATCCGGACAGGGGGCGGAACAGCCCCAGCATTTT. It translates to CASSLSGQGAEQPQHF.

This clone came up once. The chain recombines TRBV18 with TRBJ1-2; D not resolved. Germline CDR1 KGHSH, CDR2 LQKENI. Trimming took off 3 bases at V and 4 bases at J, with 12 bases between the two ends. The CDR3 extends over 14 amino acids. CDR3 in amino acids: CASSPPGVSYGYTF. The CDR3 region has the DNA TGTGCCAGCTCACCCCCCGGAGTAAGCTATGGCTACACCTTC.

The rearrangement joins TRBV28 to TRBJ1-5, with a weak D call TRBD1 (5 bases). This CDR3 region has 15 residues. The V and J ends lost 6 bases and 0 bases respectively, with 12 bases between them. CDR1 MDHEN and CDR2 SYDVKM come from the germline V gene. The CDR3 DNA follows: TGTGCCAGCAGCAAAACAGGTGCTAGCAATCAGCCCCAGCATTTT. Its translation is CASSKTGASNQPQHF.

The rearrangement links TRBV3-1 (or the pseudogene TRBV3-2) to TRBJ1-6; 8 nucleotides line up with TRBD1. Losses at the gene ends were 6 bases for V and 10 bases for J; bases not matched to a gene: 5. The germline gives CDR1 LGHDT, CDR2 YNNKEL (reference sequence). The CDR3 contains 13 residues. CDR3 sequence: CASSRTGRSPLHF. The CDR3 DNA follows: TGTGCCAGCAGTCGGACAGGGCGGTCACCCCTCCACTTT.